A selection of T cell receptor beta chains follows, all from one sample in a study of T-cell reconstitution after alpha-beta-depleted transplantation in children. MiXCR was run by TCRdb on the PCR reads, yielding one entry per CDR3 protein. This sample has about 600,000 distinct CDR3 sequences, with roughly 23% found just once. The source was PBMCs, mostly from graft donor cells, collected 360 days after TCRalphabeta/CD19-depleted stem cell transplant. All receptors come from a boy younger than two who had a stem cell transplant for acute myeloid leukemia, so the T cells may come from the graft donor. The CDR3 runs from the conserved cysteine through the conserved F or W. Each record gives: V gene, J gene, D gene, clone size, CDR3 DNA, CDR3 protein. The D gene is left open where the match is weak. Expanded clones get a size class; other rows say once, few or many, or leave the size out.

>TRBV2|TRBJ2-6|-|few
TGTGCCAGCAGGATGGACAGCTCTGGGGCCAACGTCCTGACTTTC
CASRMDSSGANVLTF
>TRBV7-9|TRBJ1-5|-|many
TGTGCCAGCAGCCGCACGGGGTCCCCCCAGCATTTT
CASSRTGSPQHF
>TRBV7-8|TRBJ2-2|-|many
TGTGCCAGCAGCTTCCCGGGGCCCAAGAACACCGGGGAGCTGTTTTTT
CASSFPGPKNTGELFF
>TRBV12-3/TRBV12-4|TRBJ2-1|TRBD1|many
TGTGCCAGCAGTTTTCTCCAGGGGGCCTACAATGAGCAGTTCTTC
CASSFLQGAYNEQFF
>TRBV6-5|TRBJ1-1|-|-
TGTGCCAGCAGTCGGACTGCAGAGAACACTGAAGCTTTCTTT
CASSRTAENTEAFF
>TRBV6-5|TRBJ2-1|-|-
TGTGCCAGCAGTTACGGAACAGGGTCGGGCGAGCAGTTCTTC
CASSYGTGSGEQFF
>TRBV20-1|TRBJ1-4|-|-
TGCAGTGCTAGAGAGAGGATCGGGTATAATGAAAAACTGTTTTTT
CSARERIGYNEKLFF
>TRBV12-3/TRBV12-4|TRBJ1-2|-|few
TGTGCCAGCAAGACAGATGCCTATGGCTACACCTTC
CASKTDAYGYTF
>TRBV5-1|TRBJ2-1|TRBD1|-
TGCGCCAGCAGCGCCCAGTCCGGGACAGGGGACAATGAGCAGTTCTTC
CASSAQSGTGDNEQFF
>TRBV27|TRBJ2-1|-|few
TGTGCCAGCAGTTCCCAGCTTAGCTCCTACAATGAGCAGTTCTTC
CASSSQLSSYNEQFF
>TRBV5-5|TRBJ2-1|-|-
TGTGCCAGCAGCTTGAGGGCGGGGCCTAGGGATGAGCAGTTCTTC
CASSLRAGPRDEQFF
>TRBV24-1|TRBJ2-5|-|once
TGTGCCACCAGCGCGGGGGCCATCGTTGAGACCCAGTACTTC
CATSAGAIVETQYF
>TRBV29-1|TRBJ1-2|-|many
TGCAGCGTCGGGCCCCAATCGGGCTACACCTTC
CSVGPQSGYTF
>TRBV24-1|TRBJ2-6|TRBD1|-
TGTGCCACCAGTGGGGCAACAGGGGGCTCTTTGGCTGGGGCCAACGTCCTGACTTTC
CATSGATGGSLAGANVLTF
>TRBV27|TRBJ1-1|TRBD1|-
TGTGCCAGCAGTCCATGGACAGGTAACACTGAAGCTTTCTTT
CASSPWTGNTEAFF
>TRBV3-1|TRBJ2-7|-|many
TGTGCCAGCAGCCAAGTAAACGAGCAGTACTTC
CASSQVNEQYF
>TRBV6-1|TRBJ2-1|TRBD2|-
TGTGCCAGCAGTGGCGGACTAGCGGGGGCCCCAACCTACAATGAGCAGTTCTTC
CASSGGLAGAPTYNEQFF
>TRBV11-3|TRBJ2-7|-|-
TGTGCCAGCAGCAAGGTCTCCTACGAGCAGTACTTC
CASSKVSYEQYF
>TRBV6-5|TRBJ2-1|TRBD1|many
TGTGCCAGCAGTTACACGAATTACGGACAGGGGAGCGGAAATGAGCAGTTCTTC
CASSYTNYGQGSGNEQFF
>TRBV15|TRBJ2-1|-|few
TGTGCCACCAGCGGGTACGAGGGACGGAGGCTAGGGAATGAGCAGTTCTTC
CATSGYEGRRLGNEQFF
>TRBV6-5|TRBJ2-3|TRBD2|many
TGTGCCAGCAGTTACTTCTCCCCCGACCTAGCGGGGAGTGCAGATACGCAGTATTTT
CASSYFSPDLAGSADTQYF
>TRBV15|TRBJ2-7|-|-
TGTGCCACCAGCAGCCCCCGACGGGGACGCTACGAGCAGTACTTC
CATSSPRRGRYEQYF
>TRBV4-1|TRBJ1-1|-|-
TGCGCCAGCAGCTATGGGGCCAAGAACACTGAAGCTTTCTTT
CASSYGAKNTEAFF
>TRBV12-3/TRBV12-4|TRBJ1-5|-|few
TGTGCCAGCAGTTTGTGGGACAATCAGCCCCAGCATTTT
CASSLWDNQPQHF
>TRBV21-1|TRBJ2-1|-|few
TGTGCCAGCAGCAAGGAGTGGACTAGCCAGTTCTTC
CASSKEWTSQFF
>TRBV20-1|TRBJ2-5|-|-
TGCAGTGCTGGGGGTTGGGTAGAGCCTCAAGAGACCCAGTACTTC
CSAGGWVEPQETQYF
>TRBV20-1|TRBJ1-4|-|-
TGCAGTGCCTGGACAGACAAGGATGAAAAACTGTTTTTT
CSAWTDKDEKLFF
>TRBV4-1|TRBJ2-2|-|few
TGCGCCAGCAGCCGCCTCGTACTAGAGTCCGGGGAGCTGTTTTTT
CASSRLVLESGELFF
>TRBV5-4|TRBJ1-6|-|-
TGTGCCAGCAGCTTATACAGGGATTCACCCCTCCACTTT
CASSLYRDSPLHF
>TRBV5-4|TRBJ2-2|-|few
TGTGCCAGCAGCTTGGCGGGCAGGAGGGCCACCGGGGAGCTGTTTTTT
CASSLAGRRATGELFF
>TRBV20-1|TRBJ2-1|TRBD2|many
TGCAGTGCTAGTCTAGCGGGGGCTAATGAGCAGTTCTTC
CSASLAGANEQFF
>TRBV5-1|TRBJ1-2|-|-
TGCGCCAGCAGCTCCGGGGGATTAGCTAACTATGGCTACACCTTC
CASSSGGLANYGYTF
>TRBV7-9|TRBJ2-5|-|many
TGTGCCAGCAGCTTAGCGGCGGGGACGGAGACCCAGTACTTC
CASSLAAGTETQYF
>TRBV7-9|TRBJ2-7|-|-
TGTGCCAGCAGCTCGGACGCCTACGAGCAGTACTTC
CASSSDAYEQYF
>TRBV6-5|TRBJ1-5|-|few
TGTGCCAGCAGTTATAGGGGAGCCGATAGCAATCAGCCCCAGCATTTT
CASSYRGADSNQPQHF
>TRBV11-2|TRBJ2-1|-|few
TGTGCCAGCAGCTTACGTACCCGTGATAGGGGCCCGAACAATGAGCAGTTCTTC
CASSLRTRDRGPNNEQFF
>TRBV25-1|TRBJ2-6|-|-
TGTGCCAGCAGTGCTATACTTGGGTCCGGGGCCAACGTCCTGACTTTC
CASSAILGSGANVLTF